This T cell receptor (beta chain) was obtained from a study of T cell responses to AZD1222 COVID-19 vaccine. The CDR3 sequence is 15 residues long. The V and J ends lost 0 bases and 4 bases respectively, with 10 bases between them. Germline CDR1 MNHEY, CDR2 SVGEGT. The data were produced by immunoSEQ multiplex PCR, yet TCRdb's version contains in-frame clones alone and is incomplete. The sample yields 150,000 or so clones, approximately 90% seen once. The rearrangement links TRBV6-2 or TRBV6-3 to TRBJ1-3; maybe TRBD1 (5 bases). The sequencing here drew on peripheral blood, taken on day 0 of AZD1222 vaccination. The source is an adult in good health. The CDR3 here is CASSYSGTAGNTIYF. The CDR3 DNA sequence: TGTGCCAGCAGTTACTCAGGGACGGCCGGAAACACCATATATTTT.